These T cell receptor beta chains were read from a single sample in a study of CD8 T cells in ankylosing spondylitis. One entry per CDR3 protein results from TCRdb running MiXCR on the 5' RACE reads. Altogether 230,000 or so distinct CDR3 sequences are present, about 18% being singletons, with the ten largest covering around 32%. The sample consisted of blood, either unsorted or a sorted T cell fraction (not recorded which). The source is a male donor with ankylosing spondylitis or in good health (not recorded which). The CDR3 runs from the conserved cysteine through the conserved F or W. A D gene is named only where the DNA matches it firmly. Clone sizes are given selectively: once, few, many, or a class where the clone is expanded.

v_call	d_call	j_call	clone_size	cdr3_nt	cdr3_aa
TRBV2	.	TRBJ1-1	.	TGTGCCAGCAGGAGGCAGAACACTGAAGCTTTCTTT	CASRRQNTEAFF
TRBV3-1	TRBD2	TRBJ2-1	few	TGTGCCAGCAGCCAACGGACTAGCGGGAGATACGTTCGAGTGAATGAGCAGTTCTTC	CASSQRTSGRYVRVNEQFF
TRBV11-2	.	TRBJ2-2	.	TGTGCCAGCAGCTTCCCCCCGGGGACGGCGGGGGAGCTGTTTTTT	CASSFPPGTAGELFF
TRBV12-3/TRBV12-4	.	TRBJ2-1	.	TGTGCCAGCAGTTCCCAGAGCCTAGCCGATGAGCAGTTCTTC	CASSSQSLADEQFF
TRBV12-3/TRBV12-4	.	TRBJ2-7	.	TGTGCCAGCAGTTTGAGCCTGAGCTCCTACGAGCAGTACTTC	CASSLSLSSYEQYF
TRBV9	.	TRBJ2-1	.	TGTGCCAGCAGCGTAGGGGGCAGGGGGGTTTTAGATGAGCAGTTCTTC	CASSVGGRGVLDEQFF
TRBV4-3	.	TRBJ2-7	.	TGCGCCAGCAGCCAAGACCCCGTCGGGACGGATTTCAACTACGAGCAGTACTTC	CASSQDPVGTDFNYEQYF
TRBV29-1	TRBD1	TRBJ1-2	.	TGCAGCGTTCCTGACAGGGTCGACTATGGCTACACCTTC	CSVPDRVDYGYTF
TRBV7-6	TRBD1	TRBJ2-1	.	TGTGCCAGCAGCTTGGAAGGACAGGGATACTACAATGAGCAGTTCTTC	CASSLEGQGYYNEQFF
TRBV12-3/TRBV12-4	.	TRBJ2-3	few	TGTGCCAGCAGCCCGAGCGGGCCCATCACAGATACGCAGTATTTT	CASSPSGPITDTQYF
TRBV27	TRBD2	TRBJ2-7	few	TGTGCCAGCAGTTTGGCCCCCACTAGCGGGAGAGGGTACGAGCAGTACTTC	CASSLAPTSGRGYEQYF
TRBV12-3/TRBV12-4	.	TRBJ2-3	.	TGTGCCAGCAGTTTAGCGCTGGTAGCGGTGAAGGTAGATACGCAGTATTTT	CASSLALVAVKVDTQYF
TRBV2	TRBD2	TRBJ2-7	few	TGTGCCAGCAGTGAGGGTAGCGGGAGTTTGTACGAGCAGTACTTC	CASSEGSGSLYEQYF
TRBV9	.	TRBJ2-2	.	TGTGCCAGCAGCGTTACTCGATCCATAACCGGGGAGCTGTTTTTT	CASSVTRSITGELFF
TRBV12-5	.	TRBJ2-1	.	TGTGCTAGTGGTTTGACCCATGAGCAGTTCTTC	CASGLTHEQFF
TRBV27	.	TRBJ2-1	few	TGTGCCAGCAGAATCGGCCCGAATGAGCAGTTCTTC	CASRIGPNEQFF
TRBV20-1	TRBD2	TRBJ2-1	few	TGCAGTGCTAGAGGGGGGGGTGAGCAGTTCTTC	CSARGGGEQFF
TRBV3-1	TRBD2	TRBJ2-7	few	TGTGCCAGCAGCACCGCAGCGGGAGTTTCCTACGAGCAGTACTTC	CASSTAAGVSYEQYF
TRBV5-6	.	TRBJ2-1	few	TGTGCCAGCAGCTTCGCAGCGGGCTTTGCCTACAATGAGCAGTTCTTC	CASSFAAGFAYNEQFF
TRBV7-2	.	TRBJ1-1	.	TGTGCCAGCAGCTTAAGGTCCACGGACACTGAAGCTTTCTTT	CASSLRSTDTEAFF
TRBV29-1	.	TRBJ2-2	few	TGCAGCGGGAGGGGGTCCGGAACCGGGGAGCTGTTTTTT	CSGRGSGTGELFF
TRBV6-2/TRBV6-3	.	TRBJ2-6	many	TGTGCCAGCGCTCCTAGGATCTCTGGGGCCAACGTCCTGACTTTC	CASAPRISGANVLTF
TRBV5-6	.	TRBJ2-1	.	TGTGCCAGCAGCTGGGACAATGAGCAGTTCTTC	CASSWDNEQFF
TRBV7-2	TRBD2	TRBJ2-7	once	TGTGCCAGCAGCTCTGGACTACTAGCGGGAGTGTACGAGCAGTACTTC	CASSSGLLAGVYEQYF
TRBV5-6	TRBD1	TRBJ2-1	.	TGTGCCAGCAGCCTTGCAGCAGGGGGCCTCTACAATGAGCAGTTCTTC	CASSLAAGGLYNEQFF
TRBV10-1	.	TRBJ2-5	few	TGCGCCAGCAGCGCCCTCGAGGATGGCCAAGAGACCCAGTACTTC	CASSALEDGQETQYF
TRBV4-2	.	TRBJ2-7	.	TGTGCCAGCAGCCAAGATAGACAGACCGGGGTTTACGAGCAGTACTTC	CASSQDRQTGVYEQYF
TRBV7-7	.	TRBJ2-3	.	TGTGCTAGCAGCTTAGGTGGTGGGATCACAGATACGCAGTATTTT	CASSLGGGITDTQYF
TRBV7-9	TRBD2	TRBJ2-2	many	TGTGCCAGCGCGACTAGCGGGCACCCGAACACCGGGGAGCTGTTTTTT	CASATSGHPNTGELFF
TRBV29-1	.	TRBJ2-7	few	TGCAGCGAGAAGAGGACCTACGAGCAGTACTTC	CSEKRTYEQYF
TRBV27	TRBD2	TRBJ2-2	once	TGTGCCAGCAGTCCCGGGACTAGAGGTTGGAACACCGGGGAGCTGTTTTTT	CASSPGTRGWNTGELFF
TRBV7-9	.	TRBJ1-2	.	TGTGCCAGCAGCTCATGGACAGAGAAAAATGGCTACACCTTC	CASSSWTEKNGYTF
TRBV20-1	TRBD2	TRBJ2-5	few	TGCAGTGCTAGAGTTCAAACGGGGACTAGCGGGAGAGGGGAGACCCAGTACTTC	CSARVQTGTSGRGETQYF
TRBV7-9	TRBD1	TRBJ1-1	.	TGTGCCAGCAGCTTAGAGGCGGCAGGGGGCACTGAAGCTTTCTTT	CASSLEAAGGTEAFF
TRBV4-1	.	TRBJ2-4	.	TGCGCCAGCAGCCAAGACGTTGGCAGGGAGCGCATTCAGTACTTC	CASSQDVGRERIQYF
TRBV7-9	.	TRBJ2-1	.	TGTGCCAGCAGAGCAGAAAATGAGCAGTTCTTC	CASRAENEQFF
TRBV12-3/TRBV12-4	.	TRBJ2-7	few	TGTGCCAGCAGTTTAGAAGGCCCTGGATTCTCCTACGAGCAGTACTTC	CASSLEGPGFSYEQYF
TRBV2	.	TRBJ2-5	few	TGTGCCAGCAGTGAAGGGGGGATCCTACAAGAGACCCAGTACTTC	CASSEGGILQETQYF
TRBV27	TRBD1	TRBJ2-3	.	TGTGCCAGCAGTCGCTCGACAGGGCCACCAGATACGCAGTATTTT	CASSRSTGPPDTQYF
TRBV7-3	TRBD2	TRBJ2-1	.	TGTGCCAGCAGCTTAGGATCGCCGACTAGCGGGTACAATGAGCAGTTCTTC	CASSLGSPTSGYNEQFF
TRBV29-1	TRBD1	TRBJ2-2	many	TGCAGCGTTGAAATAGTGGACAGGGGCTACACCGGGGAGCTGTTTTTT	CSVEIVDRGYTGELFF
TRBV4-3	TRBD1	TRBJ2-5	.	TGCGCCAGCAGCCAAGATACCTCGGTAGGGGGCCGGGAGACCCAGTACTTC	CASSQDTSVGGRETQYF
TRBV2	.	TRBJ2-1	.	TGTGCCAGCAGTACAGCGGGTGCCCAACCTTATGAGCAGTTCTTC	CASSTAGAQPYEQFF
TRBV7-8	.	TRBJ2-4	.	TGTGCCAGCAGCTCCCGACTCGAATTGGGGGTGAACATTCAGTACTTC	CASSSRLELGVNIQYF
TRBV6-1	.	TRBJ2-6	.	TGTGCGGCGAAAGGGGGTATTGGGGCCAACGTCCTGACTTTC	CAAKGGIGANVLTF
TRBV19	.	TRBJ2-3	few	TGTGCCAGTAGTATAGGACCGAGCGGGTACACAGATACGCAGTATTTT	CASSIGPSGYTDTQYF
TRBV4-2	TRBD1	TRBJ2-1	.	TGTGCCAGCAGCCAAGTGTTAGGGGACAGAGCCTACAATGAGCAGTTCTTC	CASSQVLGDRAYNEQFF
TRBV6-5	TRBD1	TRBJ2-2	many	TGTGCCAGCAGTTACTCCGGACAGGGGCGCCACGGGGAGCTGTTTTTT	CASSYSGQGRHGELFF
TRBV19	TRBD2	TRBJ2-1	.	TGTGCCAGTAGTTTCGGACTAGCGGGTGGCTCCTACAATGCGCAGTTCTTC	CASSFGLAGGSYNAQFF
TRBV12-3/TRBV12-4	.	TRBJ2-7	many	TGTGCCAGCAGTTTTGGGGGTACCTCCTACGAGCAGTACTTC	CASSFGGTSYEQYF
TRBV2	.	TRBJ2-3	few	TGTGCCAGCATCGGGACCACTAGCACAGATACGCAGTATTTT	CASIGTTSTDTQYF